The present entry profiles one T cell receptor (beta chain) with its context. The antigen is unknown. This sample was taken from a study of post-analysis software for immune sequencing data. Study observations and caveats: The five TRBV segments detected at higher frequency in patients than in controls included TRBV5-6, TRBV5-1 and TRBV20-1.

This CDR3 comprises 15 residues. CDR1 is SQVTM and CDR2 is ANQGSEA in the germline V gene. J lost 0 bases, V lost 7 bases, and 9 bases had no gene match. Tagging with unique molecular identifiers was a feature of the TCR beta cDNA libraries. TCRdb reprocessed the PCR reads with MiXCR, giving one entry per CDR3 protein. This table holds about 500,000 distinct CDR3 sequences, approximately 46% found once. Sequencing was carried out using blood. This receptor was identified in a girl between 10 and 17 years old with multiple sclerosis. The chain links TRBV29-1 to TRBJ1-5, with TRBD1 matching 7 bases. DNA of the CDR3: TGCAGCGGTTCCGGGACAGTGTATAGCAATCAGCCCCAGCATTTT. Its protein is CSGSGTVYSNQPQHF.